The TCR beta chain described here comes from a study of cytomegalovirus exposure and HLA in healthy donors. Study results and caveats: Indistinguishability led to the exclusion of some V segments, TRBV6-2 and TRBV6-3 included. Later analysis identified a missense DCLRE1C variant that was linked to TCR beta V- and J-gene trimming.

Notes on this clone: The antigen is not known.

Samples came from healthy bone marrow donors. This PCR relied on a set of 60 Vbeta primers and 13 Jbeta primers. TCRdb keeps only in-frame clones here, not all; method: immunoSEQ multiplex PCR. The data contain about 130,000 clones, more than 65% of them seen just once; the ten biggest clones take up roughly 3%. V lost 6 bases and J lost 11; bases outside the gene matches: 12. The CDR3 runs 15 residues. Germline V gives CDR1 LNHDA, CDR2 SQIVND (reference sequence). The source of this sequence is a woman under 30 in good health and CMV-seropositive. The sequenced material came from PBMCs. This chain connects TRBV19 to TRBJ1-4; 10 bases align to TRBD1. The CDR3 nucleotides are TGTGCCAGTAGCCTTACTTCCGGACAGGGGGGTAAACTGTTTTTT. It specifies CASSLTSGQGGKLFF.